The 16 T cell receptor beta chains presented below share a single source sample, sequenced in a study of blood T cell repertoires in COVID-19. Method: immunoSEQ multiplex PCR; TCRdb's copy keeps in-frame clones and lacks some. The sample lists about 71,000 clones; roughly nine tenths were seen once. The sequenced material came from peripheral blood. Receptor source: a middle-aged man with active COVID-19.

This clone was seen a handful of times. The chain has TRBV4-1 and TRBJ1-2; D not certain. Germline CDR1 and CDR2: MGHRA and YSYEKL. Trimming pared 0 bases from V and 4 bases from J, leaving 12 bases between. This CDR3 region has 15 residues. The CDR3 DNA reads TGCGCCAGCAGCCAAGACTCGAACAGCCCCTATGGCTACACCTTC. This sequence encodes CASSQDSNSPYGYTF.

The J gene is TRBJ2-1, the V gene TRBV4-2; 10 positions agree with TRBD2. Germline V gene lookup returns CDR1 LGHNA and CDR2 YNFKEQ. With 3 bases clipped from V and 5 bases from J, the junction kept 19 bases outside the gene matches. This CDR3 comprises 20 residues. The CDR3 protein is CASSHAFSGGPRSINNEQFF. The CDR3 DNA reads TGTGCCAGCAGCCATGCTTTTAGCGGGGGGCCCCGATCAATCAACAATGAGCAGTTCTTC.

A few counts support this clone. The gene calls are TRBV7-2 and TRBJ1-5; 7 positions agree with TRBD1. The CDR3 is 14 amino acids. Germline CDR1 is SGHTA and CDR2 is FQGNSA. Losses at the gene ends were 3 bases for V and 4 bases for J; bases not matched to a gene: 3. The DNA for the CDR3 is TGTGCCAGCAGCTTTAGGGACAGTAATCAGCCCCAGCATTTT. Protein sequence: CASSFRDSNQPQHF. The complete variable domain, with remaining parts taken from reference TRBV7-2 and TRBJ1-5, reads GAGVSQSPSNKVTEKGKDVELRCDPISGHTALYWYRQSLGQGLEFLIYFQGNSAPDKSGLPSDRFSAERTGGSVSTLTIQRTQQEDSAVYLCASSFRDSNQPQHFGDGTRLSIL.

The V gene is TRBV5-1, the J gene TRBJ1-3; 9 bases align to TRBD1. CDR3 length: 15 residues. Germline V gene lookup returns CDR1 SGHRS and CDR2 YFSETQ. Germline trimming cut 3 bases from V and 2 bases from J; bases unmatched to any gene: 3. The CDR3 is CASSYRTGAGNTIYF. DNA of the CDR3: TGCGCCAGCAGCTATAGGACAGGGGCTGGAAACACCATATATTTT.

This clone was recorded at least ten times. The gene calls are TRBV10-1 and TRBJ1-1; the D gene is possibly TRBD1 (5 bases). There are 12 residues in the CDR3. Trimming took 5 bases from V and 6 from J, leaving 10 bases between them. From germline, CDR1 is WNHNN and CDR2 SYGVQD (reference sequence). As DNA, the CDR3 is TGCGCCAGCAGTAGGGGCAGCGCTGAAGCTTTCTTT. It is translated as CASSRGSAEAFF.

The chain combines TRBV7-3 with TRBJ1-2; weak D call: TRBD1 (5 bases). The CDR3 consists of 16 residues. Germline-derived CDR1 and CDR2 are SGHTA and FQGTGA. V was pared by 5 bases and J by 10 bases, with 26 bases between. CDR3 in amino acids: CASSGSGGGTSIDYTF. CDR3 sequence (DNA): TGTGCCAGCAGCGGAAGCGGCGGGGGTACGTCTATCGACTACACCTTC.

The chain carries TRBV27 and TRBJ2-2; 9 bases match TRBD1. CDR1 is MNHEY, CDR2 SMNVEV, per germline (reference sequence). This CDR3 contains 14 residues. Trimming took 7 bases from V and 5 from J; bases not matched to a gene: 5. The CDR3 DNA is TGTGCCAGCATTAGACAGGGGGGAACCGGGGAGCTGTTTTTT. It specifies CASIRQGGTGELFF.

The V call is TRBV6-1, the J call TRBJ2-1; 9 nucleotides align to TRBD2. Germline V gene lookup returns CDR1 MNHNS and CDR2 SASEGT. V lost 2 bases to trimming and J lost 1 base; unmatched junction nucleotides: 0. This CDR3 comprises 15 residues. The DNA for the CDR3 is TGTGCCAGCAGTGAAAGCGGGGGGTCCTACAATGAGCAGTTCTTC. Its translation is CASSESGGSYNEQFF.

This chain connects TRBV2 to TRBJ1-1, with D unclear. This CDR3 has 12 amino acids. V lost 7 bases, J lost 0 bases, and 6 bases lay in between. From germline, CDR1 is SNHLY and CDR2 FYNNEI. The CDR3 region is CASTRVNTEAFF. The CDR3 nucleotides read TGTGCCAGCACGCGGGTGAACACTGAAGCTTTCTTT.

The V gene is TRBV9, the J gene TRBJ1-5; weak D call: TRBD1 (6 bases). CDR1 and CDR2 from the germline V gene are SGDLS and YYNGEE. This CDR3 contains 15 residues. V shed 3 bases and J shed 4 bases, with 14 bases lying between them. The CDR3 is CASSARGGANQPQHF. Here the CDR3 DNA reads TGTGCCAGCAGCGCCCGAGGGGGGGCGAATCAGCCCCAGCATTTT. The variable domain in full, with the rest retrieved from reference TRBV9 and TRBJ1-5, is DSGVTQTPKHLITATGQRVTLRCSPRSGDLSVYWYQQSLDQGLQFLIQYYNGEERAKGNILERFSAQQFPDLHSELNLSSLELGDSALYFCASSARGGANQPQHFGDGTRLSIL.

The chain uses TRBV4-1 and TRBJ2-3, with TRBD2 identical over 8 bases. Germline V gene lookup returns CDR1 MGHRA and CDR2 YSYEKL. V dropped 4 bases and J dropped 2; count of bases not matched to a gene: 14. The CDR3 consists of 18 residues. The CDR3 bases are TGCGCCAGCAGCCGGAGTTCGGGGGGGCCTACGTCCACAGATACGCAGTATTTT. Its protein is CASSRSSGGPTSTDTQYF.

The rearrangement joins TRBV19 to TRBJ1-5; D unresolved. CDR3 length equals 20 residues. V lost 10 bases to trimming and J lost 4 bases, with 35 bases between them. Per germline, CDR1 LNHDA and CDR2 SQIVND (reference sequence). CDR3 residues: CAIKPPRSGRNPHQNQPQHF. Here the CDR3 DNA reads TGTGCCATCAAGCCGCCCCGAAGTGGGAGAAACCCCCACCAAAATCAGCCCCAGCATTTT.

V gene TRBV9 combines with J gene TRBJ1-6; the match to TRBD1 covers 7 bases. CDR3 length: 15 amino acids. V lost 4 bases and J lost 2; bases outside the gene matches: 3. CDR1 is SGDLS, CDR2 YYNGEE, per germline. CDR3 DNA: TGTGCCAGCAGCTTAGGGACAGCCTATAATTCACCCCTCCACTTT. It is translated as CASSLGTAYNSPLHF.

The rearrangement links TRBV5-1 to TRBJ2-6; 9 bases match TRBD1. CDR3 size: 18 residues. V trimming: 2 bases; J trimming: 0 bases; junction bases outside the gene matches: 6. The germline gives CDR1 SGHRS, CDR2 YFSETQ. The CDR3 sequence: CASSFWDRAYSGANVLTF. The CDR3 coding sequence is TGCGCCAGCAGCTTTTGGGACAGGGCCTACTCTGGGGCCAACGTCCTGACTTTC.

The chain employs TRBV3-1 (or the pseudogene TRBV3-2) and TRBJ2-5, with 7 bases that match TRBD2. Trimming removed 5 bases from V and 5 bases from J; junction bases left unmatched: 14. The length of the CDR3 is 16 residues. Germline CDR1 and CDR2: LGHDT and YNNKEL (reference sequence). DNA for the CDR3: TGTGCCAGCAGCTCCCTTTGGGGCCGGGGGGTGGAGACCCAGTACTTC. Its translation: CASSSLWGRGVETQYF.

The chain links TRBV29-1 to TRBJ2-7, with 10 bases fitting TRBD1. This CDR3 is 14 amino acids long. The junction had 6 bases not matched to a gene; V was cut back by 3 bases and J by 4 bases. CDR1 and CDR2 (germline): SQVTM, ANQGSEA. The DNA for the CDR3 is TGCAGCGTTGATTCGGGACAGGGGTTATACGAGCAGTACTTC. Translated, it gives CSVDSGQGLYEQYF.